Shown below are 32 T cell receptor beta chains from a single sample sequenced in a study of metastatic and nonmetastatic thyroid tumors. The entire patient cohort was treatment-naive prior to thyroid surgery. From the PCR reads, TCRdb re-called clones with MiXCR. The sample includes about 35,000 clones, about 29% seen only once; the top ten take approximately 8%. Sequencing was carried out using blood. These receptors all come from a female donor with papillary thyroid cancer or a benign thyroid nodule (not recorded which). Some clones in this sample may be carry-over from other donors' samples.

This clone was found many times. V usage is TRBV7-8 and J usage is TRBJ1-6, with D perhaps TRBD1 (6 bases). This CDR3 has 16 residues. V was cut by 2 bases and J by 8 bases, with 16 bases left in between. Germline V gene data show CDR1 as SGHVS and CDR2 as FQNEAQ. The CDR3 sequence is CASSLIIQGRDSPLHF. CDR3 coding DNA: TGTGCCAGCAGCTTAATCATCCAGGGGCGGGATTCACCCCTCCACTTT. The variable domain in full, completed from reference TRBV7-8 and TRBJ1-6, reads GAGVSQSPRYKVAKRGQDVALRCDPISGHVSLFWYQQALGQGPEFLTYFQNEAQLDKSGLPSDRFFAERPEGSVSTLKIQRTQQEDSAVYLCASSLIIQGRDSPLHFGNGTRLTVT.

The table lists this clone with many counts. Written as DNA, the CDR3 is TGTGCCAGCAGCCGGGGCACAGATACGCAGTATTTT. It is translated as CASSRGTDTQYF. V usage is TRBV11-3 and J usage is TRBJ2-3; D gene ambiguous. The V end lost 5 bases, the J end lost 1 base, and 4 bases lay between the germline ends. The CDR3 has 12 amino acids. Per germline, CDR1 SGHNT and CDR2 YENEEA.

In this sample, this clone is medium-sized. The chain recombines TRBV6-1 with TRBJ1-1; no firm D call. Germline CDR1 is MNHNS and CDR2 is SASEGT. The CDR3 length is 11 residues. Trimming shortened V by 7 bases and J by 4 bases, and 7 bases separated the two germline ends. The CDR3 loop reads CASTGFTEAFF. The CDR3 DNA reads TGTGCCAGCACGGGCTTCACTGAAGCTTTCTTT.

This clone was seen many times. The chain joins TRBV3-1 to TRBJ2-3; the D is unclear. Per the germline V gene, CDR1 is LGHDT and CDR2 is YNNKEL (reference sequence). V lost 0 bases and J lost 5, with 6 bases in between. The CDR3 has 13 amino acids. CDR3 sequence: CASSQEGRDTQYF. For the CDR3, the DNA is TGTGCCAGCAGCCAAGAAGGTCGAGATACGCAGTATTTT.

This clone has ten or more counts. This sequence joins TRBV7-2 and TRBJ2-2; no clear D. Germline-derived CDR1 and CDR2 are SGHTA and FQGNSA. Trimming took off 1 base at V and 8 bases at J, with 5 bases between the two ends. The CDR3 totals 12 residues. The CDR3 here is CASSLVRGELFF. CDR3 DNA: TGTGCCAGCAGCTTAGTTCGGGGGGAGCTGTTTTTT.

This clone is labeled medium-sized. The V gene is TRBV3-1, the J gene TRBJ2-3, with 12 nucleotides matching TRBD2. The germline gives CDR1 LGHDT, CDR2 YNNKEL (reference sequence). V trimming: 4 bases; J trimming: 6 bases; junction bases outside the gene matches: 11. The CDR3 is 17 residues long. The CDR3 spells CASSLKSTSGGRDTQYF. CDR3 nucleotide sequence: TGTGCCAGCAGCCTCAAGTCGACTAGCGGGGGAAGGGATACGCAGTATTTT.

This clone was picked up many times. The chain has TRBV5-1 and TRBJ1-2; TRBD1 matches at 7 bases. The CDR3 loop spans 13 amino acids. J lost 6 bases, V lost 2 bases, and 4 bases had no gene match. Germline V gene data show CDR1 as SGHRS and CDR2 as YFSETQ. This CDR3 is CASSFQGENGYTF. As DNA, the CDR3 is TGCGCCAGCAGCTTCCAGGGGGAGAATGGCTACACCTTC.

There are many counts of this clone. V usage is TRBV9 and J usage is TRBJ2-6, with 7 bases identical to TRBD1. The CDR3 runs to 17 residues. Per germline, CDR1 SGDLS and CDR2 YYNGEE. The trim removed 3 bases at V and 2 bases at J, leaving 8 bases unmatched. CDR3 coding DNA: TGTGCCAGCAGCGCCAGACAGGGCGCAACTGGGGCCAACGTCCTGACTTTC. Its protein is CASSARQGATGANVLTF. The full variable domain, in which reference TRBV9 and TRBJ2-6 provide the parts outside the CDR3, is DSGVTQTPKHLITATGQRVTLRCSPRSGDLSVYWYQQSLDQGLQFLIQYYNGEERAKGNILERFSAQQFPDLHSELNLSSLELGDSALYFCASSARQGATGANVLTFGAGSRLTVL.

A few counts support this clone. V and J are TRBV24-1 and TRBJ2-1; D is ambiguous. The CDR3 has 13 residues. CDR1 and CDR2 from the germline V gene are KGHDR and SFDVKD. The V end was cut by 3 bases, the J end by 9 bases, with 11 bases between. CDR3 amino acids: CATSDTLGSEQFF. The CDR3 region has the DNA TGTGCCACCAGTGATACCCTAGGTTCTGAGCAGTTCTTC.

Ten or more counts support this clone. The chain links TRBV14 to TRBJ1-1; D is uncertain. The CDR3 consists of 14 residues. Trimming stripped 1 base from V and 0 bases from J, with 6 bases between. Germline loops: CDR1 SGHDN, CDR2 FVKESK. CDR3 nucleotide sequence: TGTGCCAGCAGCCAAGCCCCGATGAACACTGAAGCTTTCTTT. Translation: CASSQAPMNTEAFF.

There are many counts of this clone. This chain connects TRBV28 to TRBJ1-5; D remains unclear. The CDR3 length is 15 residues. Germline loops: CDR1 MDHEN, CDR2 SYDVKM. V was trimmed by 3 bases and J by 4 bases, leaving 13 bases between them. CDR3 residues: CASSFLVGGNQPQHF. The CDR3 DNA reads TGTGCCAGCAGTTTTTTGGTCGGAGGGAATCAGCCCCAGCATTTT.

The CDR3 reads CASSVSPRSVGYEQYF. In nucleotides, the CDR3 is TGTGCCAGCAGCGTGTCCCCGAGAAGCGTCGGCTACGAGCAGTACTTC. The V call is TRBV11-2, the J call TRBJ2-7; D gene unclear. The germline gives CDR1 SGHAT, CDR2 FQNNGV. The CDR3 is 16 residues long. V shed 5 bases and J shed 3 bases, with 20 bases lying between them.

The rearrangement links TRBV11-2 to TRBJ2-7; 7 bases are a match to TRBD1. Germline V gene lookup returns CDR1 SGHAT and CDR2 FQNNGV. CDR3 length: 14 amino acids. V shed 3 bases and J 3 bases; nucleotides not matched to a gene: 5. The CDR3 here is CASSFADRVYEQYF. The CDR3 DNA sequence: TGTGCCAGCAGCTTTGCAGACAGGGTCTACGAGCAGTACTTC.

This clone was observed a few times. The gene calls are TRBV2 and TRBJ1-2, with a tentative D call TRBD1 (6 bases). The CDR3 runs 14 residues. CDR1 is SNHLY, CDR2 FYNNEI, per germline. Trimming pared 6 bases from V and 4 bases from J, leaving 15 bases between. The CDR3 region has the DNA TGTGCCAGCAGGGACGGCGGGGGGCCCTATGGCTACACCTTC. Protein product: CASRDGGGPYGYTF.

V and J are TRBV20-1 and TRBJ1-5; TRBD1 agrees at 7 bases. V shed 6 bases, J shed 4 bases, and the junction held 3 bases outside the gene matches. This CDR3 comprises 12 residues. Germline V gives CDR1 DFQATT, CDR2 SNEGSKA (reference sequence). CDR3 amino acids: CSARGGNQPQHF. The CDR3 DNA sequence: TGCAGTGCCAGGGGGGGGAATCAGCCCCAGCATTTT.

In this sample, this clone turned up many times. V and J are TRBV20-1 and TRBJ1-5, with D unclear. The length of the CDR3 is 14 residues. Germline CDR1 DFQATT, CDR2 SNEGSKA (reference sequence). With 5 bases removed from V and 2 bases from J, the gap between germline ends came to 13 bases. The CDR3 coding sequence is TGCAGTGCTTCCGTTCCATCGGGCAATCAGCCCCAGCATTTT. Translating gives CSASVPSGNQPQHF.

This clone was observed at least ten times. The chain uses TRBV9 and TRBJ1-2; D unresolved. V was cut by 3 bases and J by 4 bases, with 10 bases left in between. The CDR3 extends over 13 amino acids. Per germline, CDR1 SGDLS and CDR2 YYNGEE. CDR3 DNA sequence: TGTGCCAGCAGCGACACGGACGGCTATGGCTACACCTTC. Its protein is CASSDTDGYGYTF.

As for this clone: A read error may account for a junction end that differs from germline. This chain connects TRBV28 to TRBJ2-5; 8 positions match TRBD1. CDR1 MDHEN and CDR2 SYDVKM come from the germline V gene. CDR3 length: 14 amino acids. The CDR3 protein is CAISWGQVQEAQYF. DNA for the CDR3: TGTGCCATCAGCTGGGGACAGGTACAAGAGGCCCAGTACTTC. Full variable domain (missing parts from reference TRBV28 and TRBJ2-5): DVKVTQSSRYLVKRTGEKVFLECVQDMDHENMFWYRQDPGLGLRLIYFSYDVKMKEKGDIPEGYSVSREKKERFSLILESASTNQTSMYLCAISWGQVQEAQYFGPGTRLLVL.

A few counts support this clone. V usage is TRBV20-1 and J usage is TRBJ2-7; D is tentatively TRBD1 or TRBD2 (6 bases each). CDR1 is DFQATT, CDR2 SNEGSKA, per germline (reference sequence). The CDR3 loop spans 13 amino acids. Trimming pared 6 bases from V and 4 bases from J, leaving 16 bases between. This CDR3 reads CSAERRGQYEQYF. The CDR3, as DNA: TGCAGTGCCGAACGTCGGGGGCAATACGAGCAGTACTTC.

This clone is categorized as medium-sized. This chain connects TRBV12-3 or TRBV12-4 to TRBJ2-7; possibly TRBD2 for D (6 bases). The CDR3 runs 13 residues. V lost 7 bases and J 4 bases, leaving 14 bases between the germline ends. The CDR3 nucleotides read TGTGCCAGCAAAAGGGGTAGCGGATACGAGCAGTACTTC. Translating gives CASKRGSGYEQYF.

The chain is built from TRBV9 and TRBJ2-1; 8 bases are shared with TRBD2. Unmatched junction bases numbered 3, after V lost 2 bases and J lost 5 bases. Germline-derived CDR1 and CDR2 are SGDLS and YYNGEE. The CDR3 runs 14 residues. The CDR3 loop reads CASSVAGGHNEQFF. Written as DNA, the CDR3 is TGTGCCAGCAGCGTTGCGGGGGGTCACAATGAGCAGTTCTTC.

This sequence joins TRBV11-2 and TRBJ2-7; 9 bases are a match to TRBD2. Germline assignment: CDR1 SGHAT and CDR2 FQNNGV. The CDR3 loop spans 15 amino acids. Trimming took 5 bases from V and 6 from J; bases not matched to a gene: 11. The CDR3 coding sequence is TGTGCCAGCAGCCCTGGCGGCGGGAGGGCCGGCGAGCAGTACTTC. Translation: CASSPGGGRAGEQYF.

By sample share, this clone is medium-sized. The chain employs TRBV20-1 and TRBJ1-1, with D hard to call. The CDR3 consists of 12 residues. CDR1 and CDR2 (germline): DFQATT, SNEGSKA (reference sequence). Trimming took off 6 bases at V and 4 bases at J, with 12 bases between the two ends. As DNA, the CDR3 is TGCAGTGCCCCGTCCGGGTCCACTGAAGCTTTCTTT. This gives the protein CSAPSGSTEAFF.

At least ten counts were recorded for this clone. The CDR3 reads CASSQAARVGTEAFF. In DNA, the CDR3 is TGCGCCAGCAGCCAAGCGGCCAGGGTCGGAACTGAAGCTTTCTTT. The chain joins TRBV4-1 to TRBJ1-1; D possibly corresponds to TRBD1 (5 bases). From germline, CDR1 is MGHRA and CDR2 YSYEKL. The CDR3 is 15 amino acids. The V end lost 1 base, the J end lost 5 bases, and 14 bases lay between the germline ends.

In the case of this clone: One end of the junction varies from germline; a read error may be responsible. This chain links TRBV19 with TRBJ1-5; TRBD1 matches 7 bases. The CDR3 has 13 residues. Germline V CDR1 and CDR2: LNHDA, SQIVND (reference sequence). In DNA, the CDR3 is TGTGCCAGTAGCGACAGGGAGGGTCAGCCCAAGCCTTTT. This codes for CASSDREGQPKPF.

This clone has ten or more counts. At one end the junction does not follow the germline gene, possibly because of a read error. V is TRBV7-7 and J is TRBJ2-3; 9 nucleotides line up with TRBD1. The CDR3 totals 15 residues. CDR1 and CDR2 from the germline V gene are SSHAT and FNYEAQ (reference sequence). The CDR3: CASSFGDREQDTQYF. As DNA, the CDR3 is TGTGCTAGCAGCTTTGGGGACAGGGAACAAGATACGCAGTATTTT.

This clone was observed a handful of times. At one of its ends the junction is not consistent with the germline gene, which may arise from a read error. The chain carries TRBV6-4 and TRBJ2-7, with D maybe TRBD2 (5 bases). The CDR3 spans 14 residues. CDR1 is MRHNA and CDR2 is SNTAGT in the germline V gene. The CDR3 loop is CASSETGYSYEQYF. In nucleotides, the CDR3 is TGTGCCAGCAGTGAGACGGGGTACTCCTATGAGCAGTACTTC.

In this sample, this clone turned up a few times. The genes are TRBV19 and TRBJ1-1; unclear D gene. The CDR3 is made up of 14 amino acids. The V end lost 0 bases, the J end lost 1 base, and 6 bases lay between the germline ends. Germline values: CDR1 LNHDA, CDR2 SQIVND (reference sequence). The DNA of the CDR3 is TGTGCCAGTAGTATAGAGGGCGCGAACACTGAAGCTTTCTTT. Translated, it gives CASSIEGANTEAFF.

The V call is TRBV19, the J call TRBJ2-3, with D uncertain. The germline V gene encodes CDR1 LNHDA and CDR2 SQIVND (reference sequence). Between the trimmed V and J ends, which lost 7 bases and 0 bases, there was a span of 14 bases. The CDR3 extends over 15 amino acids. The CDR3 here is CASKVGDFSTDTQYF. CDR3 nucleotide sequence: TGTGCCAGTAAGGTCGGAGATTTTAGCACAGATACGCAGTATTTT.

There are a few counts of this clone. The chain links TRBV28 to TRBJ1-1; D remains ambiguous. CDR3 length: 15 residues. Germline assignment: CDR1 MDHEN and CDR2 SYDVKM. The V gene lost 0 bases and the J gene lost 1 base, with 9 bases spanning the gap. The DNA of the CDR3 is TGTGCCAGCAGTTTATGGTGGACTTCGAACACTGAAGCTTTCTTT. Translation: CASSLWWTSNTEAFF.

This clone was observed at least ten times. The chain is built from TRBV20-1 and TRBJ2-1, with 8 nucleotides matching TRBD2. Germline V lookup: CDR1 DFQATT, CDR2 SNEGSKA (reference sequence). CDR3 size: 14 residues. V dropped 3 bases and J dropped 7; count of bases not matched to a gene: 8. CDR3 region: CSARESGRGNEQFF. In nucleotides, the CDR3 is TGCAGTGCTAGGGAGAGCGGGAGAGGTAATGAGCAGTTCTTC.

This clone was picked up a small number of times. The rearrangement uses TRBV20-1 and TRBJ1-6, with a tentative D call TRBD1 (5 bases). Germline V lookup: CDR1 DFQATT, CDR2 SNEGSKA (reference sequence). V was cut by 0 bases and J by 10 bases, with 16 bases left in between. The CDR3 extends over 15 amino acids. CDR3 DNA: TGCAGTGCTAGAGATGCGATTAGGGGTACCTCACCCCTCCACTTT. Translating gives CSARDAIRGTSPLHF.